The 24 T cell receptor beta chains listed next were all sequenced from one sample in a study of blood T cell repertoires in COVID-19. The data were produced by immunoSEQ multiplex PCR, yet TCRdb's version contains in-frame clones alone and is incomplete. Altogether about 230,000 clones are present, around four fifths being singletons, with the ten largest covering roughly 5%. Material for sequencing was peripheral blood. The receptors originated from a man older than 75 with acute or convalescent COVID-19.

The chain has TRBV5-4 and TRBJ1-2; 8 positions agree with TRBD1. The J segment lost 4 bases and the V segment lost 4 bases, leaving 3 bases of the junction unmatched. There are 13 residues in the CDR3. From germline, CDR1 is SGHNT and CDR2 YYREEE (reference sequence). The DNA of the CDR3 is TGTGCCAGCAGCATGACAGGGGCCTATGGCTACACCTTC. Translated: CASSMTGAYGYTF.

Regarding this clone: The junction shows a germline mismatch at one end, possibly a read error. The chain links TRBV2 to TRBJ2-3, with a weak D call TRBD1 (6 bases). The length of the CDR3 is 11 residues. CDR1 SNHLY and CDR2 FYNNEI come from the germline V gene. CDR3: CASSFKGVTIF. The CDR3 DNA reads TGTGCCAGCAGTTTTAAGGGGGTAACGATTTTT.

This clone was counted only a few times. The gene calls are TRBV14 and TRBJ1-4; D unclear. This CDR3 comprises 14 residues. Germline CDR1 SGHDN, CDR2 FVKESK. The ends were cut back, 4 bases at V and 8 bases at J, with 14 bases in the middle. The DNA of the CDR3 is TGTGCCAGCAGCCTACGGACCCGAGGGGAAAAACTGTTTTTT. Protein product: CASSLRTRGEKLFF.

For this clone: The junction shows a germline mismatch at one end, possibly a read error. This rearrangement joins TRBV19 to TRBJ1-5, with D perhaps TRBD1 (6 bases). The CDR3 extends over 14 amino acids. Germline CDR1 is LNHDA and CDR2 is SQIVND (reference sequence). The CDR3 is CASRIDRSNQPQHF. The CDR3 nucleotides read TGTGCCAGTAGGATAGACAGGAGCAATCAGCCCCAGCATTTT.

DNA for the CDR3: TGTGCCACCCAGGAGCGGTACTACGAGCAGTACTTC. Amino acids: CATQERYYEQYF. The rearrangement uses TRBV10-3 and TRBJ2-7, with a weak D call TRBD2 (5 bases). CDR3 length: 12 residues. Trimming stripped 10 bases from V and 3 bases from J, with 13 bases between. Germline V gene data show CDR1 as ENHRY and CDR2 as SYGVKD.

This clone has only a few counts. The gene calls are TRBV18 and TRBJ1-5; TRBD1 might be the D (5 bases). The germline CDR1 and CDR2 sequences are KGHSH and LQKENI. V lost 4 bases and J lost 5, with 12 bases in between. The CDR3 totals 14 residues. The CDR3 sequence: CASSHQTVDQPQHF. CDR3 DNA: TGTGCCAGCTCACACCAGACAGTTGATCAGCCCCAGCATTTT.

The genes are TRBV5-1 and TRBJ2-3; weak D call: TRBD1 (7 bases). This CDR3 comprises 14 residues. V lost 4 bases to trimming and J lost 9 bases, with 18 bases between them. The germline gives CDR1 SGHRS, CDR2 YFSETQ. The CDR3 DNA reads as TGCGCCAGCAGCAGGGCTGGACAGGAGGGAACGCAGTATTTT. It encodes CASSRAGQEGTQYF.

The V call is TRBV28, the J call TRBJ2-7, with D possibly TRBD1 on 5 matching bases. V lost 2 bases, J lost 5 bases, and 13 bases lay in between. Germline V CDR1 and CDR2: MDHEN, SYDVKM. The CDR3 spans 14 residues. The CDR3 spells CASSLIGVENEQYF. The CDR3 bases are TGTGCCAGCAGTTTAATAGGGGTTGAAAACGAGCAGTACTTC.

This clone was counted only a few times. Other DNA sequences in this specimen translate into the identical CDR3. The gene calls are TRBV18 and TRBJ1-5; D possibly corresponds to TRBD1 (6 bases). V lost 2 bases and J lost 2, with 10 bases in between. The CDR3 spans 15 residues. In germline, CDR1 is KGHSH, CDR2 LQKENI. Here the CDR3 reads CASSPSAGGNQPQHF. CDR3 in DNA: TGTGCCAGCTCACCATCGGCAGGGGGCAATCAGCCCCAGCATTTT.

The chain uses TRBV10-2 and TRBJ2-2, with 12 bases matching TRBD2. J lost 5 bases, V lost 7 bases, and 2 bases had no gene match. The CDR3 is 14 residues long. Germline V gives CDR1 WSHSY, CDR2 SAAADI. The chain's CDR3 is CASTGLAGTGELFF. In DNA form, the CDR3 reads TGCGCCAGCACCGGACTAGCGGGGACCGGGGAGCTGTTTTTT.

The chain joins TRBV19 to TRBJ1-6, with D maybe TRBD1 (6 bases). The CDR3 extends over 15 amino acids. Germline CDR1 reads LNHDA; CDR2 reads SQIVND (reference sequence). Trimming shortened V by 7 bases and J by 6 bases, and 16 bases separated the two germline ends. The CDR3 region is CASNNRALGNSPLHF. The CDR3 DNA reads TGTGCCAGTAACAACAGGGCTCTGGGTAATTCACCCCTCCACTTT.

In its sample, this clone was seen once. The rearrangement joins TRBV7-9 to TRBJ2-3; TRBD1 aligns across 8 bases. This CDR3 has 17 amino acids. The germline V gene has CDR1 SEHNR and CDR2 FQNEAQ (reference sequence). Trimming took 1 base from V and 5 from J; bases not matched to a gene: 11. The DNA for the CDR3 is TGTGCCAGCAGCTTAGGCCCCTGGGCAGGGGGCAAAGATACGCAGTATTTT. Its protein product is CASSLGPWAGGKDTQYF.

This chain joins TRBV19 and TRBJ2-2; 12 positions match TRBD1. There are 17 residues in the CDR3. CDR1 and CDR2 from the germline V gene are LNHDA and SQIVND (reference sequence). V lost 9 bases to trimming and J lost 8 bases; unmatched junction nucleotides: 16. Here the CDR3 DNA reads TGTGCCAGCCTTCGGCGGCGGGACAGGGGGCGAGAAGGGGAGCTGTTTTTT. It is translated as CASLRRRDRGREGELFF.

V and J are TRBV12-5 and TRBJ2-2; tentative D call: TRBD2 (6 bases). Germline CDR1 is LGHNT and CDR2 is FRNRAP. This CDR3 is built from 16 residues. The ends were cut back, 1 base at V and 1 base at J, with 10 bases in the middle. The CDR3 is CASGLGSGLNTGELFF. The CDR3 DNA follows: TGTGCTAGTGGTTTGGGAAGCGGGCTGAACACCGGGGAGCTGTTTTTT. Drawing the rest from reference TRBV12-5 and TRBJ2-2, the complete variable domain is DARVTQTPRHKVTEMGQEVTMRCQPILGHNTVFWYRQTMMQGLELLAYFRNRAPLDDSGMPKDRFSAEMPDATLATLKIQPSEPRDSAVYFCASGLGSGLNTGELFFGEGSRLTVL.

The count of this clone is one. The J gene is TRBJ1-2, the V gene TRBV28, with TRBD1 as a possible D gene (5 bases). The CDR3 contains 13 residues. The V gene lost 8 bases and the J gene lost 4 bases, with 14 bases spanning the gap. Germline assignment: CDR1 MDHEN and CDR2 SYDVKM. DNA of the CDR3: TGTGCCAGCCACTCGACAGCAATCTATGGCTACACCTTC. This translates into CASHSTAIYGYTF.

This clone was recorded a few times. The rearrangement links TRBV5-6 to TRBJ2-7, with TRBD1 identical over 10 bases. Losses at the gene ends were 7 bases for V and 4 bases for J; bases not matched to a gene: 8. This CDR3 region has 14 residues. The germline gives CDR1 SGHDT, CDR2 YYEEEE. In nucleotides, the CDR3 is TGTGCCAGCCGAAAGAGACAGGGGGCGTACGAGCAGTACTTC. Translated: CASRKRQGAYEQYF.

This clone has a handful of counts. The chain uses TRBV27 and TRBJ1-1; TRBD1 agrees at 11 bases. With V trimmed by 3 bases and J by 7 bases, 1 base remained unmatched. Looked up from germline, CDR1 is MNHEY and CDR2 is SMNVEV (reference sequence). This CDR3 has 13 residues. CDR3 nucleotides: TGTGCCAGCAGTTTGGGGACAGGGGGTGAAGCTTTCTTT. It encodes CASSLGTGGEAFF.

The chain uses TRBV18 and TRBJ1-5; D perhaps matches TRBD1 (6 bases). This CDR3 has 16 residues. The V gene lost 5 bases and the J gene lost 5 bases, with 19 bases spanning the gap. Germline lookup yields CDR1 KGHSH and CDR2 LQKENI. CDR3 coding DNA: TGTGCCAGCTCAGCGGCGCGGAGCAGGGGATATCAGCCCCAGCATTTT. It specifies CASSAARSRGYQPQHF. Full variable domain (rest looked up from reference TRBV18 and TRBJ1-5): NAGVMQNPRHLVRRRGQEARLRCSPMKGHSHVYWYRQLPEEGLKFMVYLQKENIIDESGMPKERFSAEFPKEGPSILRIQQVVRGDSAAYFCASSAARSRGYQPQHFGDGTRLSIL.

The rearrangement links TRBV9 to TRBJ1-2, with a weak D call TRBD1 (5 bases). Per germline, CDR1 SGDLS and CDR2 YYNGEE. The CDR3 has 12 residues. V was trimmed by 0 bases and J by 7 bases, leaving 7 bases between them. CDR3 protein: CASSVGGRGYTF. The CDR3 DNA reads TGTGCCAGCAGCGTAGGGGGCCGTGGCTACACCTTC.

This clone was found once. The chain carries TRBV27 and TRBJ2-3; 8 bases line up with TRBD2. The CDR3 loop spans 14 amino acids. With 6 bases clipped from V and 0 bases from J, the junction kept 2 bases outside the gene matches. CDR1 is MNHEY and CDR2 is SMNVEV in the germline V gene (reference sequence). CDR3 protein: CASRLAVSTDTQYF. In nucleotides, the CDR3 is TGTGCCAGCAGACTAGCGGTGAGCACAGATACGCAGTATTTT.

This clone occurred a few times. The gene calls are TRBV7-8 and TRBJ1-6; TRBD1 aligns across 7 bases. Germline lookup yields CDR1 SGHVS and CDR2 FQNEAQ. The CDR3 loop spans 15 amino acids. The ends lost 4 bases at V and 4 bases at J; junction bases unmatched: 4. CDR3 loop: CASSSGTAYNSPLHF. Here the CDR3 DNA reads TGTGCCAGCAGCTCTGGGACAGCATATAATTCACCCCTCCACTTT.

The chain uses TRBV27 and TRBJ2-7; 10 positions match TRBD2. Germline V gene lookup returns CDR1 MNHEY and CDR2 SMNVEV (reference sequence). The CDR3 consists of 14 residues. The trim removed 5 bases at V and 2 bases at J, leaving 3 bases unmatched. CDR3 sequence reads: CASSELAGPYEQYF. CDR3 sequence (DNA): TGTGCCAGCAGTGAACTAGCGGGACCCTACGAGCAGTACTTC.

J is TRBJ2-1 and V is TRBV11-3, with 8 bases identical to TRBD1. The length of the CDR3 is 15 residues. Germline V CDR1 and CDR2: SGHNT, YENEEA. V lost 1 base, J lost 9 bases, and 8 bases stayed unmatched. The CDR3 DNA follows: TGTGCCAGCAGCTTAGGAGGACAGGGTAGGACTGAGCAGTTCTTC. Its protein product is CASSLGGQGRTEQFF. The whole variable domain, remainder taken from reference TRBV11-3 and TRBJ2-1, is EAGVVQSPRYKIIEKKQPVAFWCNPISGHNTLYWYLQNLGQGPELLIRYENEEAVDDSQLPKDRFSAERLKGVDSTLKIQPAELGDSAVYLCASSLGGQGRTEQFFGPGTRLTVL.

This chain links TRBV30 with TRBJ1-3; D remains unclear. The V gene lost 4 bases and the J gene lost 4 bases, with 5 bases spanning the gap. This CDR3 is built from 11 residues. Germline assignment: CDR1 GTSNPN and CDR2 SVGIG (reference sequence). The CDR3 reads CAWTSGNTIYF. The CDR3 bases are TGTGCCTGGACGTCGGGAAACACCATATATTTT. The full variable domain, in which reference TRBV30 and TRBJ1-3 provide the parts outside the CDR3, is SQTIHQWPATLVQPVGSPLSLECTVEGTSNPNLYWYRQAAGRGLQLLFYSVGIGQISSEVPQNLSASRPQDRQFILSSKKLLLSDSGFYLCAWTSGNTIYFGEGSWLTVV.